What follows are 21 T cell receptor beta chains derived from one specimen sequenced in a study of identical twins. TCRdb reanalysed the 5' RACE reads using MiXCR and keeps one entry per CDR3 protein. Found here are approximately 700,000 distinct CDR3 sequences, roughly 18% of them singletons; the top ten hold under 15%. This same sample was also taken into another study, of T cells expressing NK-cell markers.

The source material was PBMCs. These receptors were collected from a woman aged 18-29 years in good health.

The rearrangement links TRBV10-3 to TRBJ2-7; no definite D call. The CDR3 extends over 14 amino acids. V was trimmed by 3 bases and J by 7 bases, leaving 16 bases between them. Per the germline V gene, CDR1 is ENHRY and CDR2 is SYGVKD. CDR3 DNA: TGTGCCATCAGTGAAGGACGAGCTACGAAGGAGCAGTACTTC. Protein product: CAISEGRATKEQYF.

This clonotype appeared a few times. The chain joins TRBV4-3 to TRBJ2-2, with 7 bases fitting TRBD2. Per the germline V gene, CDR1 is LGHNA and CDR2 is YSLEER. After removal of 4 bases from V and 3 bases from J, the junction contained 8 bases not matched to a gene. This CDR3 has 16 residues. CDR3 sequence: CASSPFGSGDTGELFF. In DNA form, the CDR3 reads TGCGCCAGCAGCCCCTTTGGGAGCGGGGACACCGGGGAGCTGTTTTTT.

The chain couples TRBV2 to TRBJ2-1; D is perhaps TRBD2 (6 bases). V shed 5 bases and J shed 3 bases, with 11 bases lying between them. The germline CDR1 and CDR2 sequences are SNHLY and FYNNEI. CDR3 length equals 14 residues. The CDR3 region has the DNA TGTGCCAGCAGTAAAGTCGGGGGCTACAATGAGCAGTTCTTC. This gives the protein CASSKVGGYNEQFF.

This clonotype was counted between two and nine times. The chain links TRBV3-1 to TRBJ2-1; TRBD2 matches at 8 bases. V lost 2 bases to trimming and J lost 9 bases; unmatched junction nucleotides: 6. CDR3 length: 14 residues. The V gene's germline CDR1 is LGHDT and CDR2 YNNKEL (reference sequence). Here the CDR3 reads CASSQRSGVPEQFF. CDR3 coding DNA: TGTGCCAGCAGCCAACGTAGCGGGGTGCCTGAGCAGTTCTTC.

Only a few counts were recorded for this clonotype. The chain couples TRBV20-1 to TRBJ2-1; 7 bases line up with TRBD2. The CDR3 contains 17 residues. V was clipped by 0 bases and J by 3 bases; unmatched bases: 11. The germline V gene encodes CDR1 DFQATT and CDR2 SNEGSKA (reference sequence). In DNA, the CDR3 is TGCAGTGCTAGAGATGCCCGGCTAGCGGTTGTCTACAATGAGCAGTTCTTC. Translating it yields CSARDARLAVVYNEQFF.

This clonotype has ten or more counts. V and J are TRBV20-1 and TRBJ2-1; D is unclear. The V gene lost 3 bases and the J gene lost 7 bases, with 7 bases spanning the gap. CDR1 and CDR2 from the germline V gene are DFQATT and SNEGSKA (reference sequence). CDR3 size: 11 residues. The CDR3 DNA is TGCAGTGCTAGCCTCCAGAATGAGCAGTTCTTC. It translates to CSASLQNEQFF.

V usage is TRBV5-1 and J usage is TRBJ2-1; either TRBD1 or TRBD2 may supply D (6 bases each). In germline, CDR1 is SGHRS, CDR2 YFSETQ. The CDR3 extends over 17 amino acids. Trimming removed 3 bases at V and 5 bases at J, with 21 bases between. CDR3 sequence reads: CASSWKLGGSRDNEQFF. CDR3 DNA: TGCGCCAGCAGCTGGAAGCTGGGGGGCTCGAGGGACAATGAGCAGTTCTTC.

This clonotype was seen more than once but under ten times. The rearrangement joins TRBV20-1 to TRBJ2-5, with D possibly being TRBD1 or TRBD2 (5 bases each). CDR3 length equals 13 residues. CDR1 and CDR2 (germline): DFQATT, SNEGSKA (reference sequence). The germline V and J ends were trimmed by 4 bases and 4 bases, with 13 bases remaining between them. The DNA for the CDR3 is TGCAGTGCTACCGGGACCGTACGAGAGACCCAGTACTTC. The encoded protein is CSATGTVRETQYF.

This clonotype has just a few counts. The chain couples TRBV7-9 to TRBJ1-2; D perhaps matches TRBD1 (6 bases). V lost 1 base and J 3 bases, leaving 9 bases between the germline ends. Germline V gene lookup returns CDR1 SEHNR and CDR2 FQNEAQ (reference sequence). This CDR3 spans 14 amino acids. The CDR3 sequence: CASSLGAGDYGYTF. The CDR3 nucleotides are TGTGCCAGCAGCTTAGGGGCAGGGGACTATGGCTACACCTTC.

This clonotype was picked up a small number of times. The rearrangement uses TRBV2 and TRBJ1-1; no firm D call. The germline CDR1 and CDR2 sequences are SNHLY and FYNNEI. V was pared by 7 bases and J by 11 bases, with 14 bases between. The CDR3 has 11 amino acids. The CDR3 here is CASMSTGLAFF. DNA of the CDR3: TGTGCCAGCATGTCGACTGGGCTGGCTTTCTTT.

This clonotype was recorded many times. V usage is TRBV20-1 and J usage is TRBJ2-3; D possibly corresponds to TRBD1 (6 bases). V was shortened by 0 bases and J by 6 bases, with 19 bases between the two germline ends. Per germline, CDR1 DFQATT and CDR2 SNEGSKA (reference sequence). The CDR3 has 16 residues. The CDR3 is CSARDGTGHPIDTQYF. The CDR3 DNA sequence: TGCAGTGCTAGAGATGGCACGGGACATCCCATTGATACGCAGTATTTT.

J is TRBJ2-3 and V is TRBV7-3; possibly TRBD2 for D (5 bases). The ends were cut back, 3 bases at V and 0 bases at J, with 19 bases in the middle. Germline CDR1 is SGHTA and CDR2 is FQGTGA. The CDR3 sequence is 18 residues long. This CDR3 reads CASSFGVGGPLSTDTQYF. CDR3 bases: TGTGCCAGCAGCTTTGGAGTTGGAGGTCCGCTGAGCACAGATACGCAGTATTTT.

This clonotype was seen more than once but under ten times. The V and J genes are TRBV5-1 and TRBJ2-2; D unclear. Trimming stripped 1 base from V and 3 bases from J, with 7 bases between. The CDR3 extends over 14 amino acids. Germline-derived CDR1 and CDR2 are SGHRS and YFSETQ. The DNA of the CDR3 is TGCGCCAGCAGCTTGTTCAGCCACACCGGGGAGCTGTTTTTT. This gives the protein CASSLFSHTGELFF.

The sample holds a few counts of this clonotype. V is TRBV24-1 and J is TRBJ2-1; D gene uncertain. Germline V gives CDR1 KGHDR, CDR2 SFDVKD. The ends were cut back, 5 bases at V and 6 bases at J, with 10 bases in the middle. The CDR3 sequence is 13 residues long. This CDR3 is CATSGRTGNEQFF. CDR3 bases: TGTGCCACCAGTGGCAGGACGGGCAATGAGCAGTTCTTC.

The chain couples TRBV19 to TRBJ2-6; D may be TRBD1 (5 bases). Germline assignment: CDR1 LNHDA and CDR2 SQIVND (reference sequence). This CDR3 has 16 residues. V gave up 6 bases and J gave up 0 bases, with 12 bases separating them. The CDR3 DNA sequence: TGTGCCAGTAGGGAAGCAGGGAACTCTGGGGCCAACGTCCTGACTTTC. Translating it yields CASREAGNSGANVLTF.

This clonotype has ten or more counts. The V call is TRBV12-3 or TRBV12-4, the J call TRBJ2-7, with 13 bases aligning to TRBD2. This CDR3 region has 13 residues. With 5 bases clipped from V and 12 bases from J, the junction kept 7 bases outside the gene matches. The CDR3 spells CASSQGLAGVPYF. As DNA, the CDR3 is TGTGCCAGCAGTCAAGGACTAGCGGGGGTGCCGTACTTC.

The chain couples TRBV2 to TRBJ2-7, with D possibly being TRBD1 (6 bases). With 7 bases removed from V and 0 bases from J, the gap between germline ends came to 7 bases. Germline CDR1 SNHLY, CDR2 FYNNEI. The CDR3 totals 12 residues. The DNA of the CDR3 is TGTGCCAGCAAACAGGGCTCCTACGAGCAGTACTTC. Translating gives CASKQGSYEQYF.

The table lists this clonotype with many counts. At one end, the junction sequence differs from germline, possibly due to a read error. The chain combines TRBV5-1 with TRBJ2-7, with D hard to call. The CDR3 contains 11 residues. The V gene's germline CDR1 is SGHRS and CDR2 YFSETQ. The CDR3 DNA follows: TGTGCCAGCAGTTTGCAATACGAGCAGTACTTC. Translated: CASSLQYEQYF.

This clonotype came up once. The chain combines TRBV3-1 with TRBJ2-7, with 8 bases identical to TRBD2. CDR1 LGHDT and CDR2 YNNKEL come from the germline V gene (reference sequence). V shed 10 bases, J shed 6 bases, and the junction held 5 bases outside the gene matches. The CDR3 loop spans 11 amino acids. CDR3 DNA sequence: TGTGCCACCGGGACTAGAGGCGAGCAGTACTTC. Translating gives CATGTRGEQYF.

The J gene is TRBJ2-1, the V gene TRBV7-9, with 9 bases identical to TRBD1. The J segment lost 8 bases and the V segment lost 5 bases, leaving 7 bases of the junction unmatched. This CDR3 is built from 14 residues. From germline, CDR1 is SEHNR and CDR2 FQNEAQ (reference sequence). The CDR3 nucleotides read TGTGCCAGCAGCCCCGGACAGGGGCTCTATGAGCAGTTCTTC. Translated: CASSPGQGLYEQFF.

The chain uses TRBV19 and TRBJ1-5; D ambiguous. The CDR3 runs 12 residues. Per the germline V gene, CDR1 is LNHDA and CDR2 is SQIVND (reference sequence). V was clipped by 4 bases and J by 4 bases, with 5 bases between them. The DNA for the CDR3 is TGTGCCAGTAGTAACAAGAATCAGCCCCAGCATTTT. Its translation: CASSNKNQPQHF.